Given below is one TCR beta chain in context. The entry originates in a study of blood T cell repertoires in COVID-19. Study at large: Donors in the United States, Italy and Spain gave samples during acute or convalescent COVID-19. Sample material is recorded as cDNA or gDNA derived from T cells, B-cell-depleted T cells, or PBMCs.

Seattle-derived patients entered the study during active infection and were followed longitudinally. CDR3 size: 15 residues. Germline loops: CDR1 SGHRS, CDR2 YFSETQ. V was cut by 1 base and J by 5 bases, with 15 bases left in between. Authors' processing steps: Estimated nucleated cell counts came from reference gene primer amplification. Using immunoSEQ multiplex PCR, the repertoire was profiled, and TCRdb retains in-frame clones only, with some absent. Clonal size and the V and J genes are those of that table, whereas D and trimming came from the DNA. Of 150,000 to 200,000 clones in the sample, 80% to 90% were seen once.

V gene TRBV5-1 combines with J gene TRBJ2-5; possibly TRBD1 for D (8 bases). Material for sequencing was peripheral blood. This receptor was taken from a woman older than 75 with COVID-19, enrolled during active disease. Here the CDR3 reads CASSLTGGGRETQYF. The DNA of the CDR3 is TGCGCCAGCAGCTTGACAGGGGGGGGTCGGGAGACCCAGTACTTC. The entire variable domain, with the rest obtained from reference TRBV5-1 and TRBJ2-5, is as follows: KAGVTQTPRYLIKTRGQQVTLSCSPISGHRSVSWYQQTPGQGLQFLFEYFSETQRNKGNFPGRFSGRQFSNSRSEMNVSTLELGDSALYLCASSLTGGGRETQYFGPGTRLLVL.